These 20 T cell receptor gamma chains were all obtained from the same sample, sequenced in a study of gamma-delta chains in newborns, infants, children. TCRdb re-called clones from the reads using CATT. The sample consists of over 3,000 gamma-chain clones, about 63% of them appearing once. Sample: blood. All receptors derive from a child who was a newborn, infant or young child, either healthy, febrile or measles-vaccinated (not recorded which).

Details on this clone: An end of the junction does not agree with germline; a read error may underlie this. The rearrangement joins TRGV9 to TRGJP. The J gene was missing in TCRdb and was found by matching the end of the DNA to germline. This CDR3 is built from 19 residues. Germline V gene data show CDR1 as GITISATS and CDR2 as ISYDGTV (reference sequence). The CDR3 DNA sequence: TGTGCCTTGTGGGTGGTGCGGCCCACGCAAGAGTTGGGCAAAAAAATCAAGGTATTT. Protein product: CALWVVRPTQELGKKIKVF.

V and J are TRGV2 and TRGJ1 or TRGJ2. J gave up 5 bases and V 0 bases, and 7 bases lay outside the gene matches. The CDR3 totals 14 residues. Germline CDR1 is EGSNGY and CDR2 is YDSYNSKV. The CDR3 DNA follows: TGTGCCACCTGGGACGGGCTTGAGGATTATAAGAAACTCTTT. It translates to CATWDGLEDYKKLF.

Turning to this clone: Other DNA sequences in the same sample also yield this CDR3. The CDR3 loop reads CATWDGGYYKKLF. The CDR3 DNA is TGTGCCACCTGGGATGGAGGTTATTATAAGAAACTCTTT. The rearrangement joins TRGV4 to TRGJ1 or TRGJ2. The J gene is not listed in TCRdb, so it was assigned here from a DNA match to germline. This CDR3 has 13 amino acids. Germline CDR1 reads EGSTGY; CDR2 reads YDSYTSSV. The trim removed 1 base at V and 3 bases at J, leaving 3 bases unmatched.

The V call is TRGV2, the J call TRGJP2. TCRdb gives no J gene; it was assigned here by matching the DNA to germline. This CDR3 region has 16 residues. The V gene's germline CDR1 is EGSNGY and CDR2 YDSYNSKV. Unmatched junction bases numbered 9, after V lost 2 bases and J lost 3 bases. The DNA for the CDR3 is TGTGCCACCTGGGACGCCTTCGGTGGTAGTGATTGGATCAAGACGTTT. It specifies CATWDAFGGSDWIKTF.

The chain recombines TRGV3 with TRGJP2. Matching the DNA to germline supplied the J gene, which TCRdb does not give. The V gene end was trimmed by 3 bases and the J gene end by 2 bases; junction bases not matched to a gene: 3. Per germline, CDR1 VTNTFY and CDR2 YDVSTARD (reference sequence). The CDR3 loop spans 14 amino acids. The CDR3 sequence is CATWDASSDWIKTF. The CDR3 DNA reads TGTGCCACCTGGGACGCGAGTAGTGATTGGATCAAGACGTTT.

This clone has more than one count but fewer than ten. This sequence joins TRGV2 and TRGJ1 or TRGJ2. TCRdb carries no J gene annotation; the J gene was assigned here by matching the DNA with germline. CDR1 is EGSNGY, CDR2 YDSYNSKV, per germline. Germline trimming cut 8 bases from V and 11 bases from J; bases unmatched to any gene: 6. The length of the CDR3 is 9 residues. In DNA form, the CDR3 reads TGTGCCACCTCCGGTCAGAAACTCTTT. It encodes CATSGQKLF.

J is TRGJ1 or TRGJ2 and V is TRGV9. No J segment appears in TCRdb, so it was assigned here by matching the sequence to germline. This CDR3 spans 14 amino acids. Trimming took 2 bases from V and 0 from J; bases not matched to a gene: 4. CDR1 and CDR2 (germline): GITISATS, ISYDGTV (reference sequence). The CDR3 spells CALWEAENYYKKLF. The CDR3 bases are TGTGCCTTGTGGGAGGCCGAGAATTATTATAAGAAACTCTTT.

The gene calls are TRGV9 and TRGJ1 or TRGJ2. TCRdb gives no J gene; it was assigned here by matching the DNA to germline. The germline gives CDR1 GITISATS, CDR2 ISYDGTV (reference sequence). The CDR3 is made up of 13 amino acids. J lost 4 bases, V lost 2 bases, and 5 bases had no gene match. DNA for the CDR3: TGTGCCTTGTGGGAGGATTACTATTATAAGAAACTCTTT. It translates to CALWEDYYYKKLF.

This clone appeared once. The J gene is TRGJ1 or TRGJ2, the V gene TRGV4. The J gene was not available in TCRdb and was assigned here by matching the DNA to germline segments. Germline loops: CDR1 EGSTGY, CDR2 YDSYTSSV. Germline trimming cut 3 bases from V and 4 bases from J; bases unmatched to any gene: 9. This CDR3 contains 14 residues. CDR3 sequence: CATWDTRGYYKKLF. The CDR3 DNA reads as TGTGCCACCTGGGATACTAGGGGATATTATAAGAAACTCTTT.

In DNA form, the CDR3 reads TGTGCCACCTGGGATGAGAGGAATTATAAGAAACTCTTT. Protein sequence: CATWDERNYKKLF. The V and J genes are TRGV8 and TRGJ1 or TRGJ2. TCRdb lists no J gene, so it was determined here by aligning the DNA to germline. Losses at the gene ends were 3 bases for V and 5 bases for J; bases not matched to a gene: 7. This CDR3 contains 13 residues. The germline gives CDR1 VENAVY, CDR2 YDSYNSRV.

This clone is a singleton in its sample. This chain joins TRGV9 and TRGJP1. TCRdb offers no J gene call, so here the DNA was matched to germline to obtain one. The CDR3 runs 18 residues. After removal of 4 bases from V and 0 bases from J, the junction contained 14 bases not matched to a gene. Germline V lookup: CDR1 GITISATS, CDR2 ISYDGTV (reference sequence). The CDR3 reads CALWELRGGYTTGWFKIF. Written as DNA, the CDR3 is TGTGCCTTGTGGGAACTAAGGGGGGGGTATACCACTGGTTGGTTCAAGATATTT.

The chain links TRGV8 to TRGJ1 or TRGJ2. Here the J gene was assigned by germline matching of the DNA, as TCRdb has none. The CDR3 contains 11 residues. The germline V gene has CDR1 VENAVY and CDR2 YDSYNSRV. Trimming cost V 4 bases and J 5 bases; bases outside gene matches: 2. CDR3 nucleotide sequence: TGTGCCACCTGGGACCATTATAAGAAACTCTTT. This sequence encodes CATWDHYKKLF.

A note on this clone: Other DNA sequences in the same sample also yield this CDR3. The CDR3 DNA sequence: TGTGCCACCTGGGCTTCGACGAAGAAACTCTTT. Translating gives CATWASTKKLF. The chain uses TRGV4 and TRGJ1 or TRGJ2. The J gene, left out of TCRdb, was set here by checking the DNA against germline. The CDR3 totals 11 residues. Germline CDR1 EGSTGY, CDR2 YDSYTSSV. Germline trimming cut 5 bases from V and 10 bases from J; bases unmatched to any gene: 8.

This chain connects TRGV3 to TRGJ1 or TRGJ2. The J gene, absent from TCRdb, was called here by matching the DNA to germline. In germline, CDR1 is VTNTFY, CDR2 YDVSTARD (reference sequence). This CDR3 region has 13 residues. V lost 2 bases to trimming and J lost 10 bases; unmatched junction nucleotides: 11. CDR3 amino acids: CATWDTPNEKKLF. The CDR3 DNA sequence: TGTGCCACCTGGGACACCCCCAATGAGAAGAAACTCTTT.

The J gene is TRGJ1 or TRGJ2, the V gene TRGV9. No J gene was available from TCRdb, and it was assigned here by a germline match of the DNA. The CDR3 length is 11 residues. Per germline, CDR1 GITISATS and CDR2 ISYDGTV (reference sequence). With 2 bases clipped from V and 8 bases from J, the junction kept 3 bases outside the gene matches. This CDR3 reads CALWEGNKKLF. The CDR3 DNA follows: TGTGCCTTGTGGGAGGGTAATAAGAAACTCTTT.

This chain connects TRGV3 to TRGJ1 or TRGJ2. No J gene is reported in TCRdb; it was inferred here by comparing the DNA with germline. The CDR3 extends over 14 amino acids. Looked up from germline, CDR1 is VTNTFY and CDR2 is YDVSTARD (reference sequence). Trimming cost V 2 bases and J 3 bases; bases outside gene matches: 7. In nucleotides, the CDR3 is TGTGCCACCTGGGACAACGAGGTTTATTATAAGAAACTCTTT. This sequence encodes CATWDNEVYYKKLF.

The genes are TRGV8 and TRGJP1. The J gene, missing from TCRdb, was assigned here through DNA to germline matching. The CDR3 has 13 amino acids. V shed 4 bases and J 2 bases; nucleotides not matched to a gene: 1. Germline-derived CDR1 and CDR2 are VENAVY and YDSYNSRV. The CDR3 DNA reads as TGTGCCACCTGGGAAACCACTGGTTGGTTCAAGATATTT. Translating gives CATWETTGWFKIF.

V usage is TRGV9 and J usage is TRGJ1 or TRGJ2. The J gene comes from matching the DNA to germline here; TCRdb lacks it. CDR3 length: 11 residues. V lost 3 bases and J lost 9; bases outside the gene matches: 5. Germline V gives CDR1 GITISATS, CDR2 ISYDGTV (reference sequence). CDR3 bases: TGTGCCTTGTGGGAGCCCCCTAAGAAACTCTTT. It specifies CALWEPPKKLF.

V and J are TRGV4 and TRGJ1 or TRGJ2. No J segment appears in TCRdb, so it was assigned here by matching the sequence to germline. Per germline, CDR1 EGSTGY and CDR2 YDSYTSSV. V shed 0 bases, J shed 11 bases, and the junction held 4 bases outside the gene matches. There are 11 residues in the CDR3. The CDR3 protein is CATWDGPQKLF. CDR3 coding DNA: TGTGCCACCTGGGATGGGCCTCAGAAACTCTTT.

The chain couples TRGV5 to TRGJP2. The J gene is not listed in TCRdb, so it was assigned here from a DNA match to germline. Germline V gene lookup returns CDR1 VINAFY and CDR2 YDVSNSKD. After removal of 3 bases from V and 3 bases from J, the junction contained 10 bases not matched to a gene. The CDR3 spans 16 residues. CDR3 region: CATWDGPKGSDWIKTF. As DNA, the CDR3 is TGTGCCACCTGGGACGGCCCGAAGGGTAGTGATTGGATCAAGACGTTT.